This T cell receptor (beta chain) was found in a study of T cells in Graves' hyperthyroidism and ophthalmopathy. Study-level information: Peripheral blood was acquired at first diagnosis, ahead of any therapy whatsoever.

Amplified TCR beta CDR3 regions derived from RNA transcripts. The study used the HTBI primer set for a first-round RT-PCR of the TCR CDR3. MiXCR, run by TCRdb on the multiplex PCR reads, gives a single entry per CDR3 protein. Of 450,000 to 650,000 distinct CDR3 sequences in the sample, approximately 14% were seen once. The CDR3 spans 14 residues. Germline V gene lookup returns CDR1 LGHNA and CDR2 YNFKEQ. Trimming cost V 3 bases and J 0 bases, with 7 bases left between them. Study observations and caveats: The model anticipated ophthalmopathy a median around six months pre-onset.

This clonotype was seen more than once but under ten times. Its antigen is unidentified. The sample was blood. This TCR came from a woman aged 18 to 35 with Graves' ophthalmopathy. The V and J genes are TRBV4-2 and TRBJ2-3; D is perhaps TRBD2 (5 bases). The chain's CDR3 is CASSHGGSTDTQYF. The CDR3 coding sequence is TGTGCCAGCAGCCATGGCGGGAGCACAGATACGCAGTATTTT.